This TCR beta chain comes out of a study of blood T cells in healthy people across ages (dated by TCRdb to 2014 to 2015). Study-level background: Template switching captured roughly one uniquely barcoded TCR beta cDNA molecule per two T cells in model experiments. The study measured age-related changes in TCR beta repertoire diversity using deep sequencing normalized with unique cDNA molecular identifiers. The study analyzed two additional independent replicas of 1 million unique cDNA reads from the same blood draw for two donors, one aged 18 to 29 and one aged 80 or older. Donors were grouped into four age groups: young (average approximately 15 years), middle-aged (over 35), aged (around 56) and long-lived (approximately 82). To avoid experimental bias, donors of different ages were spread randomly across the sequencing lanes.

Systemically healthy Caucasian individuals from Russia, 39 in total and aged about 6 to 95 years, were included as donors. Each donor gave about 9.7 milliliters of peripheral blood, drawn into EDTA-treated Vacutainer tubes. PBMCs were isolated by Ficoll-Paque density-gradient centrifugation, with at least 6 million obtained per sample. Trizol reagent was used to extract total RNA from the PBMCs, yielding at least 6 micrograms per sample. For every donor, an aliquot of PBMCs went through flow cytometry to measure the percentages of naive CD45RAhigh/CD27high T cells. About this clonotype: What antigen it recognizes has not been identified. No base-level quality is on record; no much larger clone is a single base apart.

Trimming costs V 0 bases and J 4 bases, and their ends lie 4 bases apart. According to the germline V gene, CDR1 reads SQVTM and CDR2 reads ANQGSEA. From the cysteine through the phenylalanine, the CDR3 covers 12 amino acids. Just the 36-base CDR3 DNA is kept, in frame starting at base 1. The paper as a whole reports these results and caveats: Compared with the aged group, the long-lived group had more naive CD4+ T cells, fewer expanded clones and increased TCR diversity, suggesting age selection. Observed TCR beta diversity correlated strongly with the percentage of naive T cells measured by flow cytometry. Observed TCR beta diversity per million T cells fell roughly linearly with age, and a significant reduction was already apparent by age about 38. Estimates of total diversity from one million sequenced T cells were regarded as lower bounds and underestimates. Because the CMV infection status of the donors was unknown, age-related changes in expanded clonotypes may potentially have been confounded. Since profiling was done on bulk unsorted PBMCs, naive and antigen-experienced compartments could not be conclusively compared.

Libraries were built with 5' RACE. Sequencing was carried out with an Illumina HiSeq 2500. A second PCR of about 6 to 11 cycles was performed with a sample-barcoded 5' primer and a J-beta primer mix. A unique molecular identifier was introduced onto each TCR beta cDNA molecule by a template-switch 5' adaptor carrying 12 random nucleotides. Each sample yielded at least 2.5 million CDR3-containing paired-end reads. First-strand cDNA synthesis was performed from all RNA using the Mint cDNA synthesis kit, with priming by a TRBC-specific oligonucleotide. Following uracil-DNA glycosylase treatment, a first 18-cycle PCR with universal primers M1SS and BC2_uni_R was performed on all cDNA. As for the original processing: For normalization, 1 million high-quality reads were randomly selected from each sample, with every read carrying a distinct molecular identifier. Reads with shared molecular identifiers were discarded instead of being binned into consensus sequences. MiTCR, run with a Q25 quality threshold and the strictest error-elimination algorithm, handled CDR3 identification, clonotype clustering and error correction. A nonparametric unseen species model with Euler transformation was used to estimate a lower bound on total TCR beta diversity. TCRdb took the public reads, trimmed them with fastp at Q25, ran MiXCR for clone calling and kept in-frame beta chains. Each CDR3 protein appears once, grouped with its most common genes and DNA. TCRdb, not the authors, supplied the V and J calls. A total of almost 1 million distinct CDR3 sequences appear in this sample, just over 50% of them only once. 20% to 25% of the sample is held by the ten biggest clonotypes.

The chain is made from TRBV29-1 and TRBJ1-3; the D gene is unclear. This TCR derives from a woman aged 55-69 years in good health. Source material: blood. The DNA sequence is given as TGCAGCGTTGAAGAACAAGGAAACACCATATATTTT. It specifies CSVEEQGNTIYF.